Reported below is one TCR beta chain. The antigen is undetermined. 60 Vbeta and 13 Jbeta primers were used in PCR. Method: immunoSEQ multiplex PCR; TCRdb's copy keeps in-frame clones and lacks some. The table has some 150,000 clones, about three quarters seen once. The CDR3 spans 14 residues. The V end was cut by 7 bases, the J end by 2 bases, with 12 bases between. Germline V gene lookup returns CDR1 SNHLY and CDR2 FYNNEI. The data originate from a study of cytomegalovirus exposure and HLA in healthy donors. Study-wide points: Analysis was performed later, and it showed HLA-associated TCR beta chains to be more clonally expanded than equally common others.

The sequence was collected from a man in his late teens or twenties in good health and CMV-seronegative. Input material: PBMCs. The chain couples TRBV2 to TRBJ1-5; weak D call: TRBD1 (6 bases). The CDR3 spells CASKLQGGNQPQHF. The CDR3 coding sequence is TGTGCCAGCAAACTACAGGGAGGCAATCAGCCCCAGCATTTT.